Reported below is one TCR beta chain. Antigen specificity is unknown. The record originates from a study of cytomegalovirus exposure and HLA in healthy donors. Germline CDR1 SGHRS, CDR2 YFSETQ. Trimming shortened V by 0 bases and J by 8 bases, and 11 bases separated the two germline ends. The CDR3 runs to 13 residues. Notes on the study in general: Published work reported that the classifier diagnosed cytomegalovirus status with high specificity and sensitivity. Whilst most TCR sequences proved rare, a subset of public TCRs occurred across many donors.

Donors came from a validation cohort of 90 to 150 subjects, distinct from the first 666-subject cohort. The table came from immunoSEQ multiplex PCR; TCRdb's copy has only in-frame clones and leaves some out. The sample holds more than 85,000 clones, around 83% seen once. The receptor's source is a young woman in good health and CMV-seropositive. V gene TRBV5-1 combines with J gene TRBJ1-2, with D perhaps TRBD1 (5 bases). Sequences were obtained from PBMCs. As DNA, the CDR3 is TGCGCCAGCAGCTTGGTAGGGGATGGAGGCTACACCTTC. Translation gives CASSLVGDGGYTF.